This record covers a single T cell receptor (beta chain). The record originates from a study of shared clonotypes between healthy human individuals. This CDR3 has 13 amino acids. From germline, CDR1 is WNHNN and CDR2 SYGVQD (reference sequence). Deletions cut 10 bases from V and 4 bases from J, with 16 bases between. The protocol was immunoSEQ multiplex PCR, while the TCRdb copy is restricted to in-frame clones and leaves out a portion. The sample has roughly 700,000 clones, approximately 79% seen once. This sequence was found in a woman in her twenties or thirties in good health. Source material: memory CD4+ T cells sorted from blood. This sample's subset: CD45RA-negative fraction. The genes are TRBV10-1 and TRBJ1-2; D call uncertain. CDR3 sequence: CATSSGRSYGYTF. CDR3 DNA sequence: TGCGCCACCAGCAGTGGCAGGTCCTATGGCTACACCTTC.